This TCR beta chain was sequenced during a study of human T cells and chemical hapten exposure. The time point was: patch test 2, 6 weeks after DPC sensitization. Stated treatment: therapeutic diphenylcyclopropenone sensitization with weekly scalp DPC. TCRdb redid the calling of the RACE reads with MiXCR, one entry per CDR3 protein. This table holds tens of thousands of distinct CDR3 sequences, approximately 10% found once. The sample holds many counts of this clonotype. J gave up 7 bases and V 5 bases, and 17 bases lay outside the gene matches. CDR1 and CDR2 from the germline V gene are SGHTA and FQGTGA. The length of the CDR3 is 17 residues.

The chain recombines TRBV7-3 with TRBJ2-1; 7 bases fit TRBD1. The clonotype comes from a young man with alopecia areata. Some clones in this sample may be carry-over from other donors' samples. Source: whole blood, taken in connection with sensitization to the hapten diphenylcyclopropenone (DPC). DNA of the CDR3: TGTGCCAGCAGCCCAAACCTACCGGGACAGCTTGGGAATGAGCAGTTCTTC. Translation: CASSPNLPGQLGNEQFF. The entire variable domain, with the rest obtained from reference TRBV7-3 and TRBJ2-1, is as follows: GAGVSQTPSNKVTEKGKYVELRCDPISGHTALYWYRQSLGQGPEFLIYFQGTGAADDSGLPNDRFFAVRPEGSVSTLKIQRTERGDSAVYLCASSPNLPGQLGNEQFFGPGTRLTVL.